One sample yielded the 18 T cell receptor beta chains listed below, sequenced in a study of cytomegalovirus exposure and HLA in healthy donors. It was with 60 Vbeta and 13 Jbeta primers that the PCR ran. The assay was immunoSEQ multiplex PCR, and TCRdb's table has in-frame clones only and misses some. Of about 150,000 clones in the sample, approximately 71% are singletons; the top ten hold under 2.5%. The sample taken for sequencing was PBMCs. The source is a man aged 25-45 years in good health and CMV-seronegative.

The chain joins TRBV6-1 to TRBJ1-5; D not resolved. This CDR3 comprises 17 residues. V lost 0 bases and J lost 6, with 18 bases in between. Germline V gene sequence: CDR1 MNHNS, CDR2 SASEGT. CDR3: CASSEALLQVLGQPQHF. DNA for the CDR3: TGTGCCAGCAGTGAAGCTCTGTTGCAGGTTTTGGGTCAGCCCCAGCATTTT.

V and J are TRBV28 and TRBJ2-1, with 9 bases that match TRBD2. This CDR3 spans 15 amino acids. With V trimmed by 3 bases and J by 4 bases, 4 bases remained unmatched. CDR1 is MDHEN and CDR2 is SYDVKM in the germline V gene. CDR3 bases: TGTGCCAGCAGTTTGACTAGCGGAACTTACAATGAGCAGTTCTTC. It specifies CASSLTSGTYNEQFF.

This clone was observed a single time. V usage is TRBV7-9 and J usage is TRBJ1-4, with D possibly being TRBD1 (5 bases). Germline V gene data show CDR1 as SEHNR and CDR2 as FQNEAQ (reference sequence). The CDR3 extends over 18 amino acids. V was pared by 1 base and J by 1 base, with 16 bases between. CDR3 coding DNA: TGTGCCAGCAGCTTAGATCCAGGGAAAGTGGAAACTAATGAAAAACTGTTTTTT. This sequence encodes CASSLDPGKVETNEKLFF.

The genes are TRBV2 and TRBJ2-7, with TRBD1 as a possible D gene (6 bases). The CDR3 spans 14 residues. V lost 2 bases and J lost 4, with 12 bases in between. Germline loops: CDR1 SNHLY, CDR2 FYNNEI. In nucleotides, the CDR3 is TGTGCCAGCAGTGAACCGGGACACCTTTACGAGCAGTACTTC. Translation: CASSEPGHLYEQYF.

This rearrangement joins TRBV7-9 to TRBJ2-5; possible D gene TRBD2, 6 bases. Trimming took off 5 bases at V and 5 bases at J, with 21 bases between the two ends. CDR3 length equals 16 residues. The V gene's germline CDR1 is SEHNR and CDR2 FQNEAQ (reference sequence). CDR3 sequence (DNA): TGTGCCAGCAGCCCCCCCGCAGAGCGGGTCGCTGAGACCCAGTACTTC. Protein product: CASSPPAERVAETQYF.

CDR3 sequence: CASSQQGGSEQYF. Here the CDR3 DNA reads TGCGCCAGCAGCCAACAGGGCGGGTCAGAGCAGTACTTC. The V and J genes are TRBV5-1 and TRBJ2-7; D perhaps matches TRBD1 (6 bases). The CDR3 has 13 amino acids. The V gene lost 4 bases and the J gene lost 7 bases, with 15 bases spanning the gap. The V gene's germline CDR1 is SGHRS and CDR2 YFSETQ.

The chain combines TRBV7-2 with TRBJ2-3; 13 bases fit TRBD2. V shed 1 base and J 6 bases; nucleotides not matched to a gene: 7. The CDR3 covers 17 residues. From germline, CDR1 is SGHTA and CDR2 FQGNSA. The CDR3 DNA sequence: TGTGCCAGCAGCTTAGGGGGGACTAGCGGGAAAGTCGATACGCAGTATTTT. It specifies CASSLGGTSGKVDTQYF.

The chain employs TRBV28 and TRBJ2-1; 9 bases are shared with TRBD2. CDR1 is MDHEN and CDR2 is SYDVKM in the germline V gene. V shed 4 bases, J shed 5 bases, and the junction held 12 bases outside the gene matches. This CDR3 spans 17 amino acids. The CDR3 loop is CASSYLVPSGIHNEQFF. For the CDR3, the DNA is TGTGCCAGCAGTTATTTAGTACCTAGCGGGATCCACAATGAGCAGTTCTTC.

The rearrangement uses TRBV10-1 and TRBJ2-7, with 11 bases that match TRBD2. Trimming took 7 bases from V and 2 from J; bases not matched to a gene: 7. The CDR3 sequence is 15 residues long. Germline lookup yields CDR1 WNHNN and CDR2 SYGVQD (reference sequence). The CDR3 protein is CASTAGTSGTYEQYF. Here the CDR3 DNA reads TGCGCCAGCACCGCCGGGACTAGCGGTACCTACGAGCAGTACTTC.

The chain employs TRBV28 and TRBJ1-5; unclear D gene. CDR1 and CDR2 (germline): MDHEN, SYDVKM. This CDR3 region has 17 residues. Trimming pared 3 bases from V and 0 bases from J, leaving 15 bases between. In nucleotides, the CDR3 is TGTGCCAGCAGTTTTTGGGCAGAACTCTATAGCAATCAGCCCCAGCATTTT. This codes for CASSFWAELYSNQPQHF.

This chain links TRBV19 with TRBJ2-2; tentatively, D is TRBD1 (6 bases). The length of the CDR3 is 19 residues. V lost 1 base to trimming and J lost 1 base, with 19 bases between them. CDR1 and CDR2 from the germline V gene are LNHDA and SQIVND (reference sequence). As DNA, the CDR3 is TGTGCCAGTAGTATAGGATTGTTTGGCAGGGGTGGGAACACCGGGGAGCTGTTTTTT. Translating it yields CASSIGLFGRGGNTGELFF.

The rearrangement joins TRBV7-9 to TRBJ2-7, with 14 bases matching TRBD2. The CDR3 totals 16 residues. Trimming cost V 4 bases and J 6 bases; bases outside gene matches: 8. Germline-derived CDR1 and CDR2 are SEHNR and FQNEAQ (reference sequence). CDR3 residues: CASSSGTSGSKSEQYF. The CDR3 DNA is TGTGCCAGCAGCTCCGGGACTAGCGGGAGTAAGTCCGAGCAGTACTTC.

The gene calls are TRBV29-1 and TRBJ1-2; the D is unclear. Trimming removed 6 bases from V and 2 bases from J, with 16 bases in between. The CDR3 runs to 14 residues. Germline CDR1 reads SQVTM; CDR2 reads ANQGSEA. CDR3 protein: CSVGLGDGNYGYTF. The CDR3 DNA is TGCAGCGTCGGACTTGGGGATGGGAACTATGGCTACACCTTC.

In this sample, this clone turned up a few times. The chain carries TRBV27 and TRBJ2-1, with TRBD2 as a possible D gene (6 bases). CDR3 length equals 15 residues. Trimming took off 5 bases at V and 3 bases at J, with 14 bases between the two ends. The V gene's germline CDR1 is MNHEY and CDR2 SMNVEV (reference sequence). CDR3 nucleotides: TGTGCCAGCAGTCCGGAGGGTGGGTACTACAATGAGCAGTTCTTC. This encodes CASSPEGGYYNEQFF.

The CDR3 nucleotides read TGTGCCGGCAAAGTACAGGGTCAGGAAAAACTGTTTTTT. Translating gives CAGKVQGQEKLFF. The chain carries TRBV2 and TRBJ1-4; a weak D match, TRBD1 (6 bases). The CDR3 length is 13 residues. V lost 11 bases to trimming and J lost 8 bases, with 18 bases between them. The germline CDR1 and CDR2 sequences are SNHLY and FYNNEI.

This chain links TRBV6-1 with TRBJ2-5, with TRBD1 matching 7 bases. Germline loops: CDR1 MNHNS, CDR2 SASEGT. The J segment lost 4 bases and the V segment lost 10 bases, leaving 6 bases of the junction unmatched. This CDR3 has 12 amino acids. DNA for the CDR3: TGTGCCACCAGACAGGGAAGAGAGACCCAGTACTTC. Its protein is CATRQGRETQYF.

The chain has TRBV19 and TRBJ2-1, with D possibly TRBD1 on 5 matching bases. Germline-derived CDR1 and CDR2 are LNHDA and SQIVND (reference sequence). Trimming took off 6 bases at V and 7 bases at J, with 22 bases between the two ends. CDR3 length: 16 residues. The CDR3 reads CASSAGSSSFWNEQFF. In DNA form, the CDR3 reads TGTGCCAGTAGCGCAGGGTCCTCTAGTTTTTGGAATGAGCAGTTCTTC.

The gene calls are TRBV6-1 and TRBJ1-2; weak D call: TRBD1 (6 bases). The germline V gene has CDR1 MNHNS and CDR2 SASEGT. This CDR3 has 17 amino acids. Trimming cost V 4 bases and J 4 bases, with 22 bases left between them. This CDR3 reads CASSGPSGTNPFYGYTF. CDR3 bases: TGTGCCAGCAGTGGACCGTCCGGGACAAATCCCTTCTATGGCTACACCTTC.